This TCR beta chain derives from a study of T cells in Graves' hyperthyroidism and ophthalmopathy. This clonotype appeared a few times. Amplification targeted TCR beta CDR3 regions from RNA transcripts. The HTBI primer set served for first-round RT-PCR of the TCR CDR3. TCRdb reanalysed the multiplex PCR reads using MiXCR and keeps one entry per CDR3 protein. The sample holds more than 500,000 distinct CDR3 sequences, around 15% seen once. This clonotype was obtained from a woman aged 25 to 39 with Graves' hyperthyroidism. The material sequenced was blood.

The CDR3 DNA sequence: TGTGCCAGCAGCTTAGCGCTACAGAGGACTGAAGCTTTCTTT. It translates to CASSLALQRTEAFF. The J gene is TRBJ1-1, the V gene TRBV7-8; D unresolved. V lost 0 bases to trimming and J lost 5 bases, with 10 bases between them. CDR1 is SGHVS, CDR2 FQNEAQ, per germline. The CDR3 sequence is 14 residues long.